This T cell receptor (beta chain) was retrieved from a study of T cells expressing NK-cell markers. Across the whole study: With respect to HCMV, most of the eight sequenced donors were seropositive, and one was seronegative.

In generating TCR beta cDNA, 5'RACE template switching with UMIs was used. With the 5' RACE reads reprocessed, TCRdb shows one record per CDR3 protein and no DNA. Its table lists roughly 420,000 distinct CDR3 sequences. Comment on this clonotype: The antigen remains unidentified.

Study observations and caveats: In four donors, these clonotypes also led the CD3+CD56-NKG2C+ fraction. The HCMV specificity of the expanded NKG2C+ T cell clones stayed unresolved.

Germline V gene sequence: CDR1 MNHEY, CDR2 SMNVEV (reference sequence). CDR3 length: 17 residues. What was sequenced was blood T cells: a sorted CD56 or NKG2C T cell subset, CD4+ or CD8+ T cells, or bulk PBMC T cells (not recorded which). The origin of this receptor is a woman aged 18 to 75 in good health. This chain links TRBV27 with TRBJ1-5; the D gene TCRdb calls, TRBD1, cannot be checked with no DNA. This chain's CDR3 is CASRRTGTGLGNQPQHF.